One and the same sample provided the 9 T cell receptor beta chains below, sequenced in a study of T cell repertoires in cytomegalovirus infection. The antigens for these receptors are not known. MiXCR, applied by TCRdb to the reads, yields one record per CDR3 protein. The table records about 330,000 distinct CDR3 sequences, roughly 34% of them present only once. The input for sequencing was cultured PBMCs, taken from culture after CMV antigen stimulation. The source is a human donor in good health (CMV status not recorded). Some clones in this sample may be carry-over from other donors' samples.

This clonotype was picked up a small number of times. J is TRBJ2-1 and V is TRBV6-2 or TRBV6-3; weak D call: TRBD2 (5 bases). Per the germline V gene, CDR1 is MNHEY and CDR2 is SVGEGT. The CDR3 spans 14 residues. The germline V and J ends were trimmed by 6 bases and 10 bases, with 19 bases remaining between them. CDR3 bases: TGTGCCAGCAGCCCCCTTGACTACGTCGCGGAGCAGTTCTTC. Protein sequence: CASSPLDYVAEQFF.

The V call is TRBV23-1, the J call TRBJ2-7; the D is unclear. TRBV23-1 is an open reading frame whose function is uncertain. Trimming took off 2 bases at V and 2 bases at J, with 4 bases between the two ends. This CDR3 has 12 amino acids. The CDR3 reads CASSQLPYEQYV. In DNA form, the CDR3 reads TGCGCCAGCAGTCAACTCCCCTACGAGCAGTACGTC.

This clonotype showed up many times. V is TRBV7-8 and J is TRBJ2-5; unclear D gene. Trimming pared 1 base from V and 2 bases from J, leaving 11 bases between. The V gene's germline CDR1 is SGHVS and CDR2 FQNEAQ. The CDR3 is 15 residues long. This CDR3 reads CASSLGSGEQETQYF. The CDR3 DNA follows: TGTGCCAGCAGCTTAGGAAGTGGAGAACAAGAGACCCAGTACTTC.

This clonotype appeared a few times. DNA for the CDR3: TGTGCCAGCAGCTTAGAAGCAGGGGGCATCTCCTCTGGAAACACCATATATTTT. Residues: CASSLEAGGISSGNTIYF. This rearrangement joins TRBV7-6 to TRBJ1-3; TRBD1 matches 8 bases. The CDR3 runs to 18 residues. V lost 1 base to trimming and J lost 0 bases; unmatched junction nucleotides: 8. CDR1 is SGHVS and CDR2 is FNYEAQ in the germline V gene. The whole variable domain, filled in from reference TRBV7-6 and TRBJ1-3, reads GAGVSQSPRYKVTKRGQDVALRCDPISGHVSLYWYRQALGQGPEFLTYFNYEAQQDKSGLPNDRFSAERPEGSISTLTIQRTEQRDSAMYRCASSLEAGGISSGNTIYFGEGSWLTVV.

The chain recombines TRBV19 with TRBJ1-5; TRBD1 agrees at 8 bases. V shed 7 bases and J 5 bases; nucleotides not matched to a gene: 10. CDR3 size: 15 residues. The germline gives CDR1 LNHDA, CDR2 SQIVND (reference sequence). This chain's CDR3 is CASTDRGRSDQPQHF. Written as DNA, the CDR3 is TGTGCCAGTACCGACAGGGGTCGGAGCGATCAGCCCCAGCATTTT.

This clonotype was detected many times. J is TRBJ1-2 and V is TRBV6-6, with 8 bases fitting TRBD1. CDR1 and CDR2 (germline): MNHNY, SVGAGI (reference sequence). The J segment lost 4 bases and the V segment lost 2 bases, leaving 12 bases of the junction unmatched. There are 17 residues in the CDR3. The CDR3 region is CASSYPAGQGEGYGYTF. DNA for the CDR3: TGTGCCAGCAGTTACCCCGCCGGACAGGGTGAAGGCTATGGCTACACCTTC.

This clonotype has a handful of counts. The genes are TRBV7-2 and TRBJ2-7; possibly TRBD1 for D (6 bases). Trimming removed 4 bases at V and 0 bases at J, with 13 bases between. The CDR3 loop spans 15 amino acids. Germline V gives CDR1 SGHTA, CDR2 FQGNSA. CDR3 nucleotides: TGTGCCAGCAGCTCCAGGGGAGTTGGCTCCTACGAGCAGTACTTC. As protein: CASSSRGVGSYEQYF.

The chain has TRBV6-2 or TRBV6-3 and TRBJ2-7; D is unclear. The CDR3 runs 13 residues. V lost 6 bases, J lost 6 bases, and 15 bases lay in between. Germline-derived CDR1 and CDR2 are MNHEY and SVGEGT. In nucleotides, the CDR3 is TGTGCCAGCAGGGAAACGTGGACGGGCGAGCAGTACGTC. As protein: CASRETWTGEQYV.

The rearrangement links TRBV20-1 to TRBJ2-3, with 10 bases lining up with TRBD2. After removal of 0 bases from V and 8 bases from J, the junction contained 5 bases not matched to a gene. The length of the CDR3 is 14 residues. Germline V gene lookup returns CDR1 DFQATT and CDR2 SNEGSKA (reference sequence). The chain's CDR3 is CSARDPAGGPTQYF. The CDR3 region has the DNA TGCAGTGCTAGAGATCCAGCGGGAGGGCCTACGCAGTATTTT.